This paragraph covers one TCR beta chain sequence. What it binds is not known. Study conclusions and caveats: Tumor memory CD4+ T cell TCR gene usage was found to cluster with blood and lymph node memory CD4+ cells and with lymph node naive CD4+ cells.

Semi-nested PCR with Nested Universal Primer A followed constant-region reverse priming of full-length variable regions. TCRdb reprocessed the 5' RACE reads via MiXCR and lists one record per CDR3 protein. The sample consists of tens of thousands of distinct CDR3 sequences, approximately 30% of them appearing once. Memory CD4+ cells were defined as CD4+CD45RO+CD25-. The sequence was obtained from a female donor with breast cancer. The specimen sequenced was tumor-infiltrating memory CD4+ T cells sorted from the breast tumor. Subset denoted: memory CD4+ T cells, CD4+CD45RO+CD25-.

CDR3 in DNA: TGTGCCAGCAGCGGAAGGACAGGGGGCAAGCCTTTCTTT. Translated, it gives CASSGRTGGKPFF. The chain uses TRBV11-3 and TRBJ1-1, with 11 bases aligning to TRBD1. This CDR3 contains 13 residues. Germline V lookup: CDR1 SGHNT, CDR2 YENEEA. J was trimmed by 12 bases and V by 5 bases; bases with no gene match: 8. Complete variable domain (other parts from reference TRBV11-3 and TRBJ1-1): EAGVVQSPRYKIIEKKQPVAFWCNPISGHNTLYWYLQNLGQGPELLIRYENEEAVDDSQLPKDRFSAERLKGVDSTLKIQPAELGDSAVYLCASSGRTGGKPFFGQGTRLTVV.